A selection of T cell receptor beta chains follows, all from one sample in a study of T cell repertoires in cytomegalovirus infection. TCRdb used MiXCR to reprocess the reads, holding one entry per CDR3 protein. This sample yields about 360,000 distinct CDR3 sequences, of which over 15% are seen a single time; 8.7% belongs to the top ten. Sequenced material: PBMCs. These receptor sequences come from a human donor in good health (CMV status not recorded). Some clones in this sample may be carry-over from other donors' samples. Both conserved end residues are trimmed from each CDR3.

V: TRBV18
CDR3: ASSPPSGSETQY

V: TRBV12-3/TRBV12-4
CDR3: ASSSGRTLH

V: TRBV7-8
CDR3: ASSPQTGAASPLH

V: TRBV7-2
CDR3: ASSPRQGTEAF

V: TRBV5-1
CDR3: ASSEGQGGSPLH

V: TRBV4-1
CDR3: ASSQGGARGTARNEQY

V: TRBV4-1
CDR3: ASSQPQLRRGDEKLF

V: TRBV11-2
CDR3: ASSLQDRHTGELF

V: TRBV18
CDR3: ASSPKALARGREQY

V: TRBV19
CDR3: ASRVRGLNQPQH

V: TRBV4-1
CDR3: ASSQSPTSVTGELF

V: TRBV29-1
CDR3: SALGRGGGETQY

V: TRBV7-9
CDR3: ASSPQLAGTDTQY

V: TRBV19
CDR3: ASKTGLNEKLF

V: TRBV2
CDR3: ASSIQGGQPQH

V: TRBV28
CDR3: ASITTPPYDGYT

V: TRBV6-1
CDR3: ASSAGGSSNTEAF

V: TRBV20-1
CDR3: SALGASRRGNEQF

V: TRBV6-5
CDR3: ASSSPGVGQPQH

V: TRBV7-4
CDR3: ASSLGTSGLDEQY

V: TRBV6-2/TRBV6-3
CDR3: ASSPGLGRVETQY

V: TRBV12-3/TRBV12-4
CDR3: ASSLGGPQH